The subject of this entry is one TCR beta chain. What it binds is unknown. Per the original methods: With immunoSEQ giving junction-only sequences and no quality scores, filtering differed. This table comes from immunoSEQ multiplex PCR, and its TCRdb copy is limited to in-frame clones, with some not included. V, J and clone size were drawn from that table, and D and trimming were deduced from the DNA. The sample has 1.5 million to 2.5 million clones, approximately 95% seen once. The sample belongs to a study of shared clonotypes between healthy human individuals. Study observations and caveats: Clonotype sharing across several donors was observed for around 4.5% of naive CD4 clonotypes.

CD8 cells classed as naive were CD45RO-negative and positively selected for CCR7, excluding terminally differentiated effector memory CD45RA+ cells. Germline values: CDR1 SQVTM, CDR2 ANQGSEA. This CDR3 spans 15 amino acids. The V and J ends lost 6 bases and 5 bases, in that order; junction bases with no gene match: 11. This TCR derives from a man aged 18 to 29 in good health. This chain uses TRBV29-1 with TRBJ2-7; 12 positions agree with TRBD2. Sequencing was performed on naive CD8+ T cells sorted from blood. The DNA for the CDR3 is TGCAGCGTCCGCGGACTAGCGGGACTAACAAACGAGCAGTACTTC. It yields the protein CSVRGLAGLTNEQYF.